A selection of T cell receptor beta chains follows, all from one sample in a study of radiotherapy plus CTLA-4 blockade in lung cancer. Generated by immunoSEQ multiplex PCR, the TCRdb table keeps only in-frame clones and is missing some. In the table there are some 110,000 clones, approximately 80% of which are singletons. The sample here was peripheral blood, taken from a patient treated with radiotherapy plus ipilimumab. These receptors all stem from a human donor with non-small cell lung cancer who had a partial response to radiotherapy plus ipilimumab. Each CDR3 is given with its conserved first and last residue. Fields, in order: clone size, J gene, V gene, D gene, CDR3 DNA, CDR3 protein. D genes are given only for firm matches. The size of a clone is reported for some rows only, either as once, few or many, or as a class for expanded clones.

clone_size: -
j_call: TRBJ2-5
v_call: TRBV2
d_call: -
cdr3_nt: TGTGCCACTGGGTTAAGACTTACACAAGAGACCCAGTACTTC
cdr3_aa: CATGLRLTQETQYF

clone_size: -
j_call: TRBJ1-2
v_call: TRBV6-1
d_call: -
cdr3_nt: TGTGCCAGCAGTGAAGCCGGGACACCCTATGGCTACACCTTC
cdr3_aa: CASSEAGTPYGYTF

clone_size: few
j_call: TRBJ1-1
v_call: TRBV5-4
d_call: -
cdr3_nt: TGTGCCAGCAGCTTAAGGGGATTTAACACTGAAGCTTTCTTT
cdr3_aa: CASSLRGFNTEAFF

clone_size: -
j_call: TRBJ1-3
v_call: TRBV30
d_call: -
cdr3_nt: TGTGCCTGGAGTGTACCCGTCAGCTCTGGAAACACCATATATTTT
cdr3_aa: CAWSVPVSSGNTIYF

clone_size: -
j_call: TRBJ1-1
v_call: TRBV7-3
d_call: -
cdr3_nt: TGTGCCAGCAGCAACAGGGACACTGAAGCTTTCTTT
cdr3_aa: CASSNRDTEAFF

clone_size: -
j_call: TRBJ1-2
v_call: TRBV5-1
d_call: TRBD1
cdr3_nt: TGCGCCAGCAGCTTGGTTGGGACAGCGGAATACACCTTC
cdr3_aa: CASSLVGTAEYTF

clone_size: -
j_call: TRBJ2-7
v_call: TRBV5-1
d_call: TRBD2
cdr3_nt: TGCGCCAGCAGCACCGGACTAGCGGTTACCTACGAGCAGTACTTC
cdr3_aa: CASSTGLAVTYEQYF

clone_size: -
j_call: TRBJ2-5
v_call: TRBV10-2
d_call: TRBD1
cdr3_nt: TGCGCCAGCCAGGGGGCGCGGGAGACCCAGTACTTC
cdr3_aa: CASQGARETQYF

clone_size: -
j_call: TRBJ2-3
v_call: TRBV5-1
d_call: TRBD2
cdr3_nt: TGCGCCAGCAGCTTCAAGGCTAGCGGGTCTACAGATACGCAGTATTTT
cdr3_aa: CASSFKASGSTDTQYF

clone_size: -
j_call: TRBJ1-3
v_call: TRBV11-3
d_call: -
cdr3_nt: TGTGCCAGCAGCTTAGATGGCCCCGGAAACACCATATATTTT
cdr3_aa: CASSLDGPGNTIYF

clone_size: -
j_call: TRBJ2-2
v_call: TRBV19
d_call: TRBD2
cdr3_nt: TGTGCCAGTAGGGGACTAGCGGGAGACACCGGGGAGCTGTTTTTT
cdr3_aa: CASRGLAGDTGELFF

clone_size: -
j_call: TRBJ2-3
v_call: TRBV5-1
d_call: TRBD1
cdr3_nt: TGCGCCAGCACCAAAGGACCAGGGGGCGCAGATACGCAGTATTTT
cdr3_aa: CASTKGPGGADTQYF

clone_size: -
j_call: TRBJ2-1
v_call: TRBV11-2
d_call: -
cdr3_nt: TGTGCCAGCAGCTTACAGCTAGCAATCAATGAGCAGTTCTTC
cdr3_aa: CASSLQLAINEQFF

clone_size: -
j_call: TRBJ2-1
v_call: TRBV29-1
d_call: TRBD2
cdr3_nt: TGCAGCGTTGAAGATCCTTCTGCGGCTAGCGGGAGTGCGCATGAGCAGTTCTTC
cdr3_aa: CSVEDPSAASGSAHEQFF

clone_size: once
j_call: TRBJ1-5
v_call: TRBV19
d_call: TRBD1
cdr3_nt: TGTGCCAGTAGTATAATACAGGGGGGCAATCAGCCCCAGCATTTT
cdr3_aa: CASSIIQGGNQPQHF

clone_size: -
j_call: TRBJ2-2
v_call: TRBV6-4
d_call: TRBD1
cdr3_nt: TGTGCCAGCAGACAGGGGGCGGGCACCGGGGAGCTGTTTTTT
cdr3_aa: CASRQGAGTGELFF

clone_size: once
j_call: TRBJ1-5
v_call: TRBV28
d_call: TRBD1
cdr3_nt: TGTGCCAGCAGCTATATGGGACAGGGAATTCAGCCCCAGCATTTT
cdr3_aa: CASSYMGQGIQPQHF

clone_size: -
j_call: TRBJ2-5
v_call: TRBV29-1
d_call: -
cdr3_nt: TGCAGCGTTGAATGGGCTAGCTATCGGGAGACCCAGTACTTC
cdr3_aa: CSVEWASYRETQYF

clone_size: -
j_call: TRBJ1-4
v_call: TRBV5-6
d_call: TRBD1
cdr3_nt: TGTGCCAGCGGGCAGACAGGGTCGGCTGAAAAACTGTTTTTT
cdr3_aa: CASGQTGSAEKLFF

clone_size: -
j_call: TRBJ1-1
v_call: TRBV28
d_call: -
cdr3_nt: TGTGCCAGCAGTTTATCGAAGGGGATGGCAGCTTTCTTT
cdr3_aa: CASSLSKGMAAFF

clone_size: -
j_call: TRBJ2-1
v_call: TRBV5-1
d_call: -
cdr3_nt: TGCGCCAGCAGCGCCTCGACTAGTGCGGAGCAGTTCTTC
cdr3_aa: CASSASTSAEQFF

clone_size: -
j_call: TRBJ2-5
v_call: TRBV4-3
d_call: TRBD1
cdr3_nt: TGCGCCAGCAGCCAAGATGCCCCCACAGGGGGCTGGAAGACCCAGTACTTC
cdr3_aa: CASSQDAPTGGWKTQYF

clone_size: -
j_call: TRBJ1-1
v_call: TRBV6-1
d_call: TRBD1
cdr3_nt: TGTGCCAGCAACCCGACAGGGGTCGGCACTGAAGCTTTCTTT
cdr3_aa: CASNPTGVGTEAFF

clone_size: -
j_call: TRBJ1-1
v_call: TRBV18
d_call: TRBD1
cdr3_nt: TGTGCCAGCTCACGAAACTTACAGGGGGCGGTTGTGAACACTGAAGCTTTCTTT
cdr3_aa: CASSRNLQGAVVNTEAFF

clone_size: -
j_call: TRBJ2-2
v_call: TRBV4-1
d_call: TRBD1
cdr3_nt: TGCGCCAGCAGCCACCGACAGGGGAACTCCGGGGAGCTGTTTTTT
cdr3_aa: CASSHRQGNSGELFF

clone_size: -
j_call: TRBJ1-3
v_call: TRBV6-6
d_call: -
cdr3_nt: TGTGCCAGCAGCTCCGTTTCTGGGAGCTCTGGAAACACCATATATTTT
cdr3_aa: CASSSVSGSSGNTIYF

clone_size: -
j_call: TRBJ2-5
v_call: TRBV4-1
d_call: TRBD2
cdr3_nt: TGCGCCAGCAGCCACTTTAGCGGGAGGGCCGGAGAGACCCAGTACTTC
cdr3_aa: CASSHFSGRAGETQYF

clone_size: few
j_call: TRBJ2-1
v_call: TRBV4-1
d_call: TRBD2
cdr3_nt: TGCGCCAGCAGCCAAGTGACTAGCGGGAGCAAGCAGTTCTTC
cdr3_aa: CASSQVTSGSKQFF

clone_size: -
j_call: TRBJ1-5
v_call: TRBV13
d_call: -
cdr3_nt: TGTGCCAGCAGCTTAGGTGTCCGGCGGACGGACAATAGCAATCAGCCCCAGCATTTT
cdr3_aa: CASSLGVRRTDNSNQPQHF

clone_size: -
j_call: TRBJ1-1
v_call: TRBV9
d_call: -
cdr3_nt: TGTGCCAGCAGCGCAGCAATAGCGGACCACCCAAACACTGAAGCTTTCTTT
cdr3_aa: CASSAAIADHPNTEAFF

clone_size: -
j_call: TRBJ2-2
v_call: TRBV4-3
d_call: -
cdr3_nt: TGCGCCAGCAGCCAAGAAGTCACAGGTATTAACACCGGGGAGCTGTTTTTT
cdr3_aa: CASSQEVTGINTGELFF

clone_size: -
j_call: TRBJ1-2
v_call: TRBV9
d_call: TRBD1
cdr3_nt: TGTGCCAGCAGCGCATCGACAGGGTACTATGGCTACACCTTC
cdr3_aa: CASSASTGYYGYTF

clone_size: -
j_call: TRBJ2-3
v_call: TRBV5-1
d_call: TRBD1
cdr3_nt: TGCGCCAGCAGCTTGGCCCGGACAGGGGGCACAGATACGCAGTATTTT
cdr3_aa: CASSLARTGGTDTQYF

clone_size: -
j_call: TRBJ2-1
v_call: TRBV6-5
d_call: -
cdr3_nt: TGTGCCAGCAGTTACAGCCTAAACAATGAGCAGTTCTTC
cdr3_aa: CASSYSLNNEQFF

clone_size: -
j_call: TRBJ2-7
v_call: TRBV7-2
d_call: TRBD1
cdr3_nt: TGTGCCAGCAGCGCAAGGACAGGGCGCGACGAGCAGTACTTC
cdr3_aa: CASSARTGRDEQYF

clone_size: -
j_call: TRBJ1-5
v_call: TRBV19
d_call: -
cdr3_nt: TGTGCCAGTAGTTGGGGGGGCCCCAATCAGCCCCAGCATTTT
cdr3_aa: CASSWGGPNQPQHF

clone_size: -
j_call: TRBJ1-6
v_call: TRBV7-8
d_call: -
cdr3_nt: TGTGCCAGCAGCTTAGAGGGGCAGGCCCCTCGGTCACCCCTCCACTTT
cdr3_aa: CASSLEGQAPRSPLHF

clone_size: -
j_call: TRBJ2-7
v_call: TRBV5-1
d_call: TRBD2
cdr3_nt: TGCGCCAGCAGCTTGGCTAGCGGGACGACCTACGAGCAGTACTTC
cdr3_aa: CASSLASGTTYEQYF

clone_size: -
j_call: TRBJ2-2
v_call: TRBV4-1
d_call: -
cdr3_nt: TGCGCCAGCAGCCAAGAGGGGCGGTTAACCGGGGAGCTGTTTTTT
cdr3_aa: CASSQEGRLTGELFF

clone_size: -
j_call: TRBJ2-7
v_call: TRBV7-9
d_call: -
cdr3_nt: TGTGCCAGCACCCCTTTGGGGGGAATATCCTACGAGCAGTACTTC
cdr3_aa: CASTPLGGISYEQYF